The source of this TCR beta chain is a study of T cell clonality in common variable immunodeficiency (dated by TCRdb to between 2014 and 2017). Standard criteria were used to diagnose CVID, namely serum IgG, IgA and/or IgM reduced below the normal range together with specific antibody deficiency. The CVID group comprised about 44 subjects, 15 or so female and around 30 male, aged 9 to 64 years with a mean age of 40. Both CVID patients and healthy controls were predominantly of Caucasian heritage. At the time of study participation, every CVID subject had been on replacement immunoglobulin therapy for at least one year. At the time of blood collection, no CVID subject was ill or was being treated with immunomodulatory or immunosuppressive medication. From each donor, 5 to 8 ml of heparinized peripheral whole blood was collected. Genomic DNA from adults with common variable immune deficiency (CVID) and from healthy adult controls was used for sequencing of TCRbeta CDR3 repertoires. Diluted blood was subjected to density centrifugation over Hypaque 1077 or Ficoll-Paque for isolation of peripheral blood mononuclear cells. Genomic DNA was obtained from unsorted mononuclear cells through either Qiagen column purification or a centrifugation-based method.

From a lookup of the germline V gene, CDR1 and CDR2 are SGHNT and YENEEA. CDR3 length: 15 amino acids, cysteine to phenylalanine. Sequencing covers 36 bases of the CDR3, shown here with the frame starting at base 1. V is shortened by 1 base, J by 2 bases, and the region joining them spans 11 bases. The paper's findings and limits, for the study overall: CVID subjects shared fewer TCRbeta clones with each other than healthy controls did (p < 0.0001). Increased TCRbeta clonality was found in CVID subjects compared with healthy controls (t-test p = 0.018), with the increase being most characteristic of about a third of subjects. Despite equal DNA input, controls averaged roughly 80,000 unique sequences per sample versus about 31,547 in CVID samples. Correlations of repertoire features with clinical complications were constrained by heterogeneity among patients within the CVID cohort. It was noted by the authors that sequencing of the repertoires of T cell subpopulations would be needed to clarify the cause of the increased clonality in CVID. CVID TCRbeta sequences were reported to have fewer deletions and N-nucleotide insertions and to lack highly modified clones with 13 or more V deletions.

Equivalent amounts of genomic DNA from CVID and control samples were used as sequencing input. For every sample, a 60 bp segment covering the rearranged TCRbeta CDR3 region was amplified and then sequenced. The immunoSEQ assay, a bias-corrected multiplex PCR combined with high-throughput sequencing, was used to amplify TCRbeta. The authors' pipeline ran thus. Every unique nucleotide sequence counted as a clone and was annotated with V, D and J genes, copy number and frequency. Sequences were labeled productive if in frame, and non-productive if out of frame or containing stop codons. Clonality was calculated from Shannon's entropy as previously described. Mean CDR3 Kyte-Doolittle hydropathy was derived from the predicted amino acid sequences of productive clones. Scaled V gene usage was hierarchically clustered using Manhattan distance and complete linkage with the R hclust function. Clone sharing by CDR3 amino acid sequence was assessed by resampling 12 repertoires per group over 100 rounds. The repertoires were searched for roughly 69 published EBV-specific and approximately 250 published CMV-specific TCRbeta sequences. A couple of CVID samples that yielded fewer than 10,000 sequences were excluded from the analysis, so approximately 40 CVID repertoires were retained. Sourced from immuneACCESS, this table was stored by TCRdb with only in-frame sequences that have V and J called. A share of the clones is absent; for the studies checked, an unresolved V gene accounts for under half, and the remainder has no known explanation. V and J calls and clone size are those listed in that table; D and trimming were worked out from the DNA. This sample contains 25,000 or so clones, none of which is a singleton. The ten largest clonotypes hold 8.9% of the sample.

In this sample, this clone turned up a few times. What antigen it recognizes has not been identified. The read terminates 3 residues before the CDR3 end, so the remaining end is supplied by the germline J gene. Material: peripheral blood mononuclear cells. This TCR came from a human donor with common variable immunodeficiency. The sequence joins TRBV11-3 to TRBJ1-1, with no D gene named confidently. The CDR3 DNA, read in part, is TGTGCCAGCAGCTTAGGACCAGGTTCAAACACTGAA. This is translated as CASSLGPGSNTE. In full, the CDR3 reads CASSLGPGSNTEAFF.